This T cell receptor beta chain was recovered during a study of T-cell memory formation after mild COVID-19. Study-level points and caveats: For contracting clones, CD4+ ones sat mainly in CM and EM, CD8+ in EMRA.

Trimming took off 5 bases at V and 1 base at J, with 14 bases between the two ends. Per germline, CDR1 KGHSH and CDR2 LQKENI. The CDR3 has 15 amino acids. It was 5'RACE with constant-segment primers that produced the TCR alpha and TCR beta cDNA libraries, which carried sample barcodes and UMIs. Each CDR3 protein is one row after TCRdb ran MiXCR on the 5' RACE reads. Among some 130,000 distinct CDR3 sequences listed, 16% were seen once. Notes on this clonotype: Its antigen is still unknown.

Sequencing used PBMCs or a T cell subset sorted from them (not recorded which). The chain recombines TRBV18 with TRBJ2-5, with D possibly matching TRBD1 (6 bases). The receptor's source is an adult woman who had mild COVID-19 (a few samples of this study predate the infection). Cell type and time point are not known. CDR3: CASSSQGRAQETQYF. CDR3 DNA sequence: TGTGCCAGCTCATCACAGGGTCGGGCCCAAGAGACCCAGTACTTC. The full variable domain, completed using reference TRBV18 and TRBJ2-5, is NAGVMQNPRHLVRRRGQEARLRCSPMKGHSHVYWYRQLPEEGLKFMVYLQKENIIDESGMPKERFSAEFPKEGPSILRIQQVVRGDSAAYFCASSSQGRAQETQYFGPGTRLLVL.